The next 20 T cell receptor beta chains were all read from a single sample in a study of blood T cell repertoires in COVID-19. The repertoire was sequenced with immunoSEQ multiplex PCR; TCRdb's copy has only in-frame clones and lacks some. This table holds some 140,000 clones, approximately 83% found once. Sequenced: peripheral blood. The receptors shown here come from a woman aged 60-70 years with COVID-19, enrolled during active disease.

The CDR3 sequence is CASCWAGGDNEQFF. The CDR3 DNA reads TGTGCCAGCTGTTGGGCCGGTGGTGACAATGAGCAGTTCTTC. The gene calls are TRBV7-3 and TRBJ2-1; D unclear. The ends were cut back, 8 bases at V and 5 bases at J, with 16 bases in the middle. The CDR3 has 14 residues. Germline CDR1 reads SGHTA; CDR2 reads FQGTGA.

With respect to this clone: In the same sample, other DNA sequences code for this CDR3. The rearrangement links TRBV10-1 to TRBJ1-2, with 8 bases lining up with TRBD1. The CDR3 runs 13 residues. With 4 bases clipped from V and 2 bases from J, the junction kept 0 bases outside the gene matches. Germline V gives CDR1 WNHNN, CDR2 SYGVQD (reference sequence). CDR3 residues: CASSGDRNYGYTF. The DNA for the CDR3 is TGCGCCAGCAGTGGGGACAGGAACTATGGCTACACCTTC.

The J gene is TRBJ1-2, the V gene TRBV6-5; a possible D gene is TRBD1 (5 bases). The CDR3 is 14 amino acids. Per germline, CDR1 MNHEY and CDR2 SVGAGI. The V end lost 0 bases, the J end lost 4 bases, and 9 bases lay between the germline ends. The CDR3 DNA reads TGTGCCAGCAGTTACTCGAAGACAGTCTATGGCTACACCTTC. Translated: CASSYSKTVYGYTF.

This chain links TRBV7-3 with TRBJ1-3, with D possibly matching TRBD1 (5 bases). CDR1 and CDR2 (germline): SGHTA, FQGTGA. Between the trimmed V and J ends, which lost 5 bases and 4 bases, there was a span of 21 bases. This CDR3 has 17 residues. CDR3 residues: CASSLNPAGNAGNTIYF. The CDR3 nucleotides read TGTGCCAGCAGCCTAAACCCAGCAGGGAACGCGGGAAACACCATATATTTT.

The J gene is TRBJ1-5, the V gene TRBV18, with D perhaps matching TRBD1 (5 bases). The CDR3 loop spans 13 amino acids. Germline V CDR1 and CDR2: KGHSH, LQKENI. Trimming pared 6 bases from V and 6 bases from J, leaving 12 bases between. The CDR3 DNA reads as TGTGCCAGCTCGCCTGACAGTTCTCAGCCCCAGCATTTT. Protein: CASSPDSSQPQHF. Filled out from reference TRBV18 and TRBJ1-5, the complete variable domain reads NAGVMQNPRHLVRRRGQEARLRCSPMKGHSHVYWYRQLPEEGLKFMVYLQKENIIDESGMPKERFSAEFPKEGPSILRIQQVVRGDSAAYFCASSPDSSQPQHFGDGTRLSIL.

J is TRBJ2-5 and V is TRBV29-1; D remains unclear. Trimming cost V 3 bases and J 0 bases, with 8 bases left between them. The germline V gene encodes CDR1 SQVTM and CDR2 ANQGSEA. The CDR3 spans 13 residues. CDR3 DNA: TGCAGCGTTGAGGGCCAGCACCAAGAGACCCAGTACTTC. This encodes CSVEGQHQETQYF.

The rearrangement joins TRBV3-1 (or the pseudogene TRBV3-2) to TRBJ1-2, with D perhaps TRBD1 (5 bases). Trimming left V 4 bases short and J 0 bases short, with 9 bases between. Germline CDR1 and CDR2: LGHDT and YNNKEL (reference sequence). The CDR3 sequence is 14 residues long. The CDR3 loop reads CASSPSTANYGYTF. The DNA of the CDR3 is TGTGCCAGCAGCCCTTCGACAGCTAACTATGGCTACACCTTC.

The CDR3 DNA sequence: TGCGCCAGCAGTCGTGCAACTAATGAAAAACTGTTTTTT. Translated, it gives CASSRATNEKLFF. This chain uses TRBV10-1 with TRBJ1-4, with D hard to call. The ends were cut back, 5 bases at V and 0 bases at J, with 4 bases in the middle. Germline assignment: CDR1 WNHNN and CDR2 SYGVQD (reference sequence). CDR3 length equals 13 residues.

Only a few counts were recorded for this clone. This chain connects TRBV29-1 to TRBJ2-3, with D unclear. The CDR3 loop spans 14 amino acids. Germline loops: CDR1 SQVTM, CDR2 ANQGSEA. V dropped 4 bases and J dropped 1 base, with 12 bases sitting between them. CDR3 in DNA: TGCAGCGTTGTTCGGGTGGATGGCACAGATACGCAGTATTTT. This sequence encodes CSVVRVDGTDTQYF.

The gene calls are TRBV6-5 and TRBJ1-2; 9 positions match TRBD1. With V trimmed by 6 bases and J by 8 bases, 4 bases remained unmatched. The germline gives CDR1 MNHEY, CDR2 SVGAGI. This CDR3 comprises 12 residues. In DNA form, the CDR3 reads TGTGCCAGCAGCCGGGACAGGGAAGGCTACACCTTC. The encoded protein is CASSRDREGYTF.

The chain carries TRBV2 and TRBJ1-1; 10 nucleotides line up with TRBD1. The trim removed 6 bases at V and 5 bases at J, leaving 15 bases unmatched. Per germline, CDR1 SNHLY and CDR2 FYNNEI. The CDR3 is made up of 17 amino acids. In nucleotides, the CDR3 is TGTGCCAGCAGCCCCATTGGGACAGGGGTTTTGGTTACTGAAGCTTTCTTT. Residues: CASSPIGTGVLVTEAFF.

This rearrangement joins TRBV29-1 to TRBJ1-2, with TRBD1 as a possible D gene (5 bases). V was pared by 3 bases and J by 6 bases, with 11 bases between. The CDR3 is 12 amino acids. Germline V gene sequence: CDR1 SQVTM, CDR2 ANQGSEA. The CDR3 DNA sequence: TGCAGCGTTGACCAGGGTGTAGATGGCTACACCTTC. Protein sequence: CSVDQGVDGYTF. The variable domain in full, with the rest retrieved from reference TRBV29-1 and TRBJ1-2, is SAVISQKPSRDICQRGTSLTIQCQVDSQVTMMFWYRQQPGQSLTLIATANQGSEATYESGFVIDKFPISRPNLTFSTLTVSNMSPEDSSIYLCSVDQGVDGYTFGSGTRLTVV.

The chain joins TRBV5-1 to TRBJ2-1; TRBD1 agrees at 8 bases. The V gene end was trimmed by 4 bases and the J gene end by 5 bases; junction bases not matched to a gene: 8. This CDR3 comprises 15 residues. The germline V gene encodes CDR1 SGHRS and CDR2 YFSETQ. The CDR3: CASSPGQGGDNEQFF. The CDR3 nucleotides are TGCGCCAGCAGCCCCGGACAGGGTGGTGACAATGAGCAGTTCTTC.

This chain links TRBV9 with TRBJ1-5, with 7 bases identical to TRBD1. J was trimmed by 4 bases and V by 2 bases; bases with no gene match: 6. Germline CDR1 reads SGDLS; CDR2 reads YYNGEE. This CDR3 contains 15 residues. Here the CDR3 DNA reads TGTGCCAGCAGCGTGTCGCAGGGGGAGAATCAGCCCCAGCATTTT. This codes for CASSVSQGENQPQHF.

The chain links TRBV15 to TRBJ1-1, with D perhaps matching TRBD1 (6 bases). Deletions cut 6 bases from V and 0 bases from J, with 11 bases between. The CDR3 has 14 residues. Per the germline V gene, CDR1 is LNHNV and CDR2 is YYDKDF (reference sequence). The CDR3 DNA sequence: TGTGCCACCAGTCGGACAGACCTGAACACTGAAGCTTTCTTT. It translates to CATSRTDLNTEAFF.

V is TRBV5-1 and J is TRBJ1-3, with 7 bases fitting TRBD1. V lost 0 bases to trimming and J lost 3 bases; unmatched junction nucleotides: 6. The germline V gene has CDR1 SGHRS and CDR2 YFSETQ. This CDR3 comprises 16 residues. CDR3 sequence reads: CASSLGTGPSGNTIYF. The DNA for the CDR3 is TGCGCCAGCAGCTTGGGGACAGGCCCAAGTGGAAACACCATATATTTT.

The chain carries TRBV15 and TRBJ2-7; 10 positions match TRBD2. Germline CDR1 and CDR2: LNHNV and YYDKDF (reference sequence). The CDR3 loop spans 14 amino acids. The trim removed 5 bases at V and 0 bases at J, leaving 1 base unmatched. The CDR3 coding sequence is TGTGCCACCAGCCCTAGCGGGAGCTCCTACGAGCAGTACTTC. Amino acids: CATSPSGSSYEQYF.

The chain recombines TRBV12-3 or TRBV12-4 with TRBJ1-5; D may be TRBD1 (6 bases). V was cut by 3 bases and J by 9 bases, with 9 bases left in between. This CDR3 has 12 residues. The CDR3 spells CASSFQGRPQHF. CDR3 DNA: TGTGCCAGCAGTTTTCAGGGGCGGCCCCAGCATTTT.

The CDR3 DNA is TGTGCCAGCAGCGCTCCCGGGACAGGGACGAACGGGGAGCTGTTTTTT. As protein: CASSAPGTGTNGELFF. The chain employs TRBV9 and TRBJ2-2, with 9 nucleotides matching TRBD1. Per germline, CDR1 SGDLS and CDR2 YYNGEE. This CDR3 contains 16 residues. V was pared by 3 bases and J by 7 bases, with 10 bases of the junction left unmatched.

The CDR3 here is CASSIGRTANNQPQHF. The CDR3 nucleotides read TGTGCCAGTAGTATAGGGCGGACAGCCAACAATCAGCCCCAGCATTTT. This sequence joins TRBV19 and TRBJ1-5, with D possibly TRBD1 on 6 matching bases. Germline CDR1 is LNHDA and CDR2 is SQIVND (reference sequence). CDR3 size: 16 residues. V lost 1 base and J 3 bases, leaving 13 bases between the germline ends.